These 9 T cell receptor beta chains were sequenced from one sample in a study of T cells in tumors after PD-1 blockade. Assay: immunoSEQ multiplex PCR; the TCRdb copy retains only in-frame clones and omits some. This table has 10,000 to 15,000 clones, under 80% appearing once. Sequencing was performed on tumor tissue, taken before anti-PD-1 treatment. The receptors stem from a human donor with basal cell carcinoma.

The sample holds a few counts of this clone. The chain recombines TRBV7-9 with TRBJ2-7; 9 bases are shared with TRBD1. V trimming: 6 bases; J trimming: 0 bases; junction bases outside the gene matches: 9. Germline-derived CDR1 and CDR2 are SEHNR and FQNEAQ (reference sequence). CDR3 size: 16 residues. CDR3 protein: CASRLYRDRVSYEQYF. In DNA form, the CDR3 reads TGTGCCAGCAGACTCTACCGGGACAGGGTCTCCTACGAGCAGTACTTC.

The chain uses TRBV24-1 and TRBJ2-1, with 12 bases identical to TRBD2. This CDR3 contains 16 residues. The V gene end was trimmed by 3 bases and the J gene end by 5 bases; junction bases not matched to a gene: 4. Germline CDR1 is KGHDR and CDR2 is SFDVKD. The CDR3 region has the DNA TGTGCCACCAGTGATGTGACTAGCGGGGGAGACAATGAGCAGTTCTTC. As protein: CATSDVTSGGDNEQFF.

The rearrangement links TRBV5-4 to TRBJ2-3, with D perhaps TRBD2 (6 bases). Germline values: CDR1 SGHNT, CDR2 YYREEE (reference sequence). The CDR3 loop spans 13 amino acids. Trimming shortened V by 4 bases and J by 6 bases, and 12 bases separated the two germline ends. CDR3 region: CASSQAREDTQYF. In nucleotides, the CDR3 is TGTGCCAGCAGCCAAGCCCGGGAGGATACGCAGTATTTT. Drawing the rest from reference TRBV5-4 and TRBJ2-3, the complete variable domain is ETGVTQSPTHLIKTRGQQVTLRCSSQSGHNTVSWYQQALGQGPQFIFQYYREEENGRGNFPPRFSGLQFPNYSSELNVNALELDDSALYLCASSQAREDTQYFGPGTRLTVL.

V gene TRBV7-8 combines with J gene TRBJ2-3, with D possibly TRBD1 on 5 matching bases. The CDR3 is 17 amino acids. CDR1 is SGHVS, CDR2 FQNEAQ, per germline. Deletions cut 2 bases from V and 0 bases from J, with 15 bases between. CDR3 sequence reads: CASSLRSARQSTDTQYF. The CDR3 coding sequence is TGTGCCAGCAGCTTACGTTCCGCGAGACAGAGCACAGATACGCAGTATTTT.

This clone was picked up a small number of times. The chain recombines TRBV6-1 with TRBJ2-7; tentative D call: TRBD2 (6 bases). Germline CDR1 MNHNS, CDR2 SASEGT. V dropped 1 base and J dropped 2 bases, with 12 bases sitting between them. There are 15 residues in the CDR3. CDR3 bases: TGTGCCAGCAGTGAAGAGCAGGGAGGAGCCTACGAGCAGTACTTC. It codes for CASSEEQGGAYEQYF.

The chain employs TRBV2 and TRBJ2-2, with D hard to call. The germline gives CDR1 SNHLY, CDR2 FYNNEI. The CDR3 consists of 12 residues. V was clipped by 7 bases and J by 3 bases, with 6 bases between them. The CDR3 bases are TGTGCCAGCATAATGGACACCGGGGAGCTGTTTTTT. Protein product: CASIMDTGELFF.

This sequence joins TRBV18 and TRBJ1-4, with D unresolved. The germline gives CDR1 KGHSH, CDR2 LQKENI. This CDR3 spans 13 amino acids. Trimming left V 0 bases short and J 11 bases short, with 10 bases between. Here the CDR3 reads CASSPPVIEKLFF. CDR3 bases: TGTGCCAGCTCACCACCTGTTATCGAGAAACTGTTTTTT.

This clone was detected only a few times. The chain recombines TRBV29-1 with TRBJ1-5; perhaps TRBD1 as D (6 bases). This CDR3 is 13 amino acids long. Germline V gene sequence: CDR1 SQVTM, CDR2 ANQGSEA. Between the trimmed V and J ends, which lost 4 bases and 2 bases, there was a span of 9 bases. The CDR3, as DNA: TGCAGCGTTGTAGCAGGGGGCAATCAGCCCCAGCATTTT. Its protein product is CSVVAGGNQPQHF.

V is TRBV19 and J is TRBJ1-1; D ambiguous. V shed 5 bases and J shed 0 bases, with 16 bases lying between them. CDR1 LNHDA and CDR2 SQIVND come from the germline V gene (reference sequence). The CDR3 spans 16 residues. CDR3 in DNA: TGTGCCAGTAGTCCGGGCCAGGTTAGGATGAACACTGAAGCTTTCTTT. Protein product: CASSPGQVRMNTEAFF.